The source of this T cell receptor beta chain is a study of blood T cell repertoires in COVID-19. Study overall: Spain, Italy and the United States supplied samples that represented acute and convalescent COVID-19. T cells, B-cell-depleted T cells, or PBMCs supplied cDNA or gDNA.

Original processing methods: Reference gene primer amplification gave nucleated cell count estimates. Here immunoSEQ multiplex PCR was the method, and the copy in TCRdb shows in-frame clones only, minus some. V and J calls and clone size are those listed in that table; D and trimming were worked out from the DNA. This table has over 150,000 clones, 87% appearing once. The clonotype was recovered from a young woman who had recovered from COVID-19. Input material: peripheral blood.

As DNA, the CDR3 is TGTGCCAGCAGTCCCAGCGACAGCGCAAACTACGAGCAGTACTTC. Amino acid sequence: CASSPSDSANYEQYF. This chain connects TRBV27 to TRBJ2-7; tentatively, D is TRBD1 (5 bases). Looked up from germline, CDR1 is MNHEY and CDR2 is SMNVEV (reference sequence). Deletions cut 5 bases from V and 3 bases from J, with 17 bases between. This CDR3 is 15 amino acids long.